The rows below give T cell receptor beta chains drawn from one sample of a study of OX40 agonist ivuxolimab in advanced cancers. Libraries were prepared by immunoSEQ multiplex PCR; TCRdb keeps only in-frame clonotypes and omits some of them. In the table there are 40,000 to 60,000 clones, approximately 92% of which are singletons. The source material was CD4+ or CD8+ T cells sorted from blood, sampled in a trial of the OX40 agonist ivuxolimab. These receptors came from an adult with an advanced solid tumor such as melanoma, head and neck, liver or kidney cancer. Both conserved end residues are part of each CDR3. A D gene is named only where the DNA matches it firmly. Some rows mark clone size as missing; the rest say once, few, many or name a class of expanded clone.

J gene: TRBJ2-7
V gene: TRBV27
D gene: NA
clone size: NA
CDR3 DNA: TGTGCCAGCAGTTTATCGGGGGCGGGAGAGGCAGAGCAGTACTTC
CDR3 protein: CASSLSGAGEAEQYF

J gene: TRBJ1-2
V gene: TRBV14
D gene: NA
clone size: NA
CDR3 DNA: TGTGCCAGCAGCCAAGGACAGTCCTATGGCTACACCTTC
CDR3 protein: CASSQGQSYGYTF

J gene: TRBJ1-1
V gene: TRBV7-8
D gene: NA
clone size: NA
CDR3 DNA: TGTGCCAGCAGCTCCTTCAGGACTGAAGCTTTCTTT
CDR3 protein: CASSSFRTEAFF

J gene: TRBJ1-3
V gene: TRBV18
D gene: TRBD1
clone size: NA
CDR3 DNA: TGTGCCAGCTCACCGGGACAGGAGGCTTTTGGAAACACCATATATTTT
CDR3 protein: CASSPGQEAFGNTIYF

J gene: TRBJ1-1
V gene: TRBV7-9
D gene: NA
clone size: once
CDR3 DNA: TGTGCCAGCAGCCTTCTCACGGGCTGGGGGAACACTGAAGCTTTCTTT
CDR3 protein: CASSLLTGWGNTEAFF

J gene: TRBJ2-4
V gene: TRBV4-1
D gene: NA
clone size: NA
CDR3 DNA: TGCGCCAGCAGCCAAGACGAGGACGGTCTAAACATTCAGTACTTC
CDR3 protein: CASSQDEDGLNIQYF

J gene: TRBJ2-1
V gene: TRBV11-2
D gene: TRBD2
clone size: NA
CDR3 DNA: TGTGCCAGCAGCCCTTATAGCGGGACTACGCTCCCCCATGAGCAGTTCTTC
CDR3 protein: CASSPYSGTTLPHEQFF

J gene: TRBJ2-1
V gene: TRBV15
D gene: NA
clone size: NA
CDR3 DNA: TGTGCCACCAGCCGCCGGGGGGCAGGGGGGGTCAATGAGCAGTTCTTC
CDR3 protein: CATSRRGAGGVNEQFF

J gene: TRBJ1-1
V gene: TRBV4-2
D gene: NA
clone size: NA
CDR3 DNA: TGTGCCAGCAGTTACGGAGGGGGAACTGAAGCTTTCTTT
CDR3 protein: CASSYGGGTEAFF

J gene: TRBJ1-2
V gene: TRBV27
D gene: NA
clone size: few
CDR3 DNA: TGTGCCAGCAGCTACCAGCAACATCCATCCGGCTACACCTTC
CDR3 protein: CASSYQQHPSGYTF

J gene: TRBJ1-4
V gene: TRBV4-1
D gene: NA
clone size: NA
CDR3 DNA: TGCGCCAGCAGCCAAGCAACCGTGGGTAGTGAAAAACTGTTTTTT
CDR3 protein: CASSQATVGSEKLFF

J gene: TRBJ1-2
V gene: TRBV6-5
D gene: NA
clone size: NA
CDR3 DNA: TGTGCCAGCAGTACCGACCTGAGAGGCTACACCTTC
CDR3 protein: CASSTDLRGYTF

J gene: TRBJ1-1
V gene: TRBV4-3
D gene: NA
clone size: NA
CDR3 DNA: TGCGCCAGCAGCCAAGTCCTCGACGGGGACACTGAAGCTTTCTTT
CDR3 protein: CASSQVLDGDTEAFF

J gene: TRBJ2-3
V gene: TRBV7-9
D gene: NA
clone size: NA
CDR3 DNA: TGTGCCAGCAGCCTTGCCCCAGATACGCAGTATTTT
CDR3 protein: CASSLAPDTQYF

J gene: TRBJ2-1
V gene: TRBV30
D gene: NA
clone size: NA
CDR3 DNA: TGTGCCTGGAGTGTAGGTGCGGAAACCTACAATGAGCAGTTCTTC
CDR3 protein: CAWSVGAETYNEQFF

J gene: TRBJ1-1
V gene: TRBV28
D gene: NA
clone size: few
CDR3 DNA: TGTGCCAGCAGCCACATCACTGAAGCTTTCTTT
CDR3 protein: CASSHITEAFF

J gene: TRBJ2-7
V gene: TRBV7-9
D gene: TRBD1
clone size: once
CDR3 DNA: TGTGCCAGCAGAGCCGGGACAGGGGCCTACGAGCAGTACTTC
CDR3 protein: CASRAGTGAYEQYF

J gene: TRBJ2-2
V gene: TRBV27
D gene: NA
clone size: NA
CDR3 DNA: TGTGCCAGCACCTGGGTGGGGACCGGGGAGCTGTTTTTT
CDR3 protein: CASTWVGTGELFF

J gene: TRBJ1-5
V gene: TRBV27
D gene: NA
clone size: NA
CDR3 DNA: TGTGCCAGCAGTTTATCAGGGGGGTTCAATCAGCCCCAGCATTTT
CDR3 protein: CASSLSGGFNQPQHF

J gene: TRBJ2-3
V gene: TRBV27
D gene: NA
clone size: NA
CDR3 DNA: TGTGCCAGCAGTGGCAGGGTCACAGATACGCAGTATTTT
CDR3 protein: CASSGRVTDTQYF

J gene: TRBJ2-7
V gene: TRBV27
D gene: NA
clone size: NA
CDR3 DNA: TGTGCCAGCAGTTTATCGGCCAACCTGTACGAGCAGTACTTC
CDR3 protein: CASSLSANLYEQYF

J gene: TRBJ1-1
V gene: TRBV25-1
D gene: NA
clone size: NA
CDR3 DNA: TGTGCCAGCAGTGGTTTAGGGCGCAACGTGGGGAACACTGAAGCTTTCTTT
CDR3 protein: CASSGLGRNVGNTEAFF

J gene: TRBJ2-2
V gene: TRBV5-6
D gene: NA
clone size: NA
CDR3 DNA: TGTGCCAGCAGCTTAAGTCTGGTGGCCGGGGAGCTGTTTTTT
CDR3 protein: CASSLSLVAGELFF